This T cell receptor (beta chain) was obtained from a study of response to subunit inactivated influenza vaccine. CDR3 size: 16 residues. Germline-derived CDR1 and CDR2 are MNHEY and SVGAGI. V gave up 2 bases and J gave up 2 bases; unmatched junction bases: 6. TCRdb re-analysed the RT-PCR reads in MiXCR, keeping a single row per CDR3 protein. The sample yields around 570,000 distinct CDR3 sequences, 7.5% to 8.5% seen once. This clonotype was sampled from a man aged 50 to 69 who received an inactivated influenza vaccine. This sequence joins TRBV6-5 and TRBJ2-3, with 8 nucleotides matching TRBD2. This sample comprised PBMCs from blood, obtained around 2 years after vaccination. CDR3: CASSYDGRALTDTQYF. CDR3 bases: TGTGCCAGCAGTTACGACGGGAGGGCCCTCACAGATACGCAGTATTTT.